Listed here are 27 T cell receptor beta chains from one sample, sequenced in a study of CXCR3-negative and CXCR3-positive naive CD8 T cells. Overall study findings and caveats: Relative to CXCR3-negative naive cells, CXCR3-positive naive cells had more hydrophobic TRB CDR3s.

No cognate antigen is known for these TCRs. In preparing the TRB cDNA libraries, 5' RACE with UMI labels was used. Using the 5' RACE reads, TCRdb records one entry per CDR3 protein without DNA. The specimen's table records 55,000 to 75,000 distinct CDR3 sequences. Sequenced sample: naive CXCR3+ CD8+ T cells from blood. Noted subset: CD45RO-CCR7+CD27+CD95- naive CD8+ T cells expressing CXCR3 (TNR3+). The receptors were gathered from a human donor in good health. Some clones in this sample may be carry-over from other donors' samples.

The chain combines TRBV29-1 with TRBJ1-1. The CDR3 runs 14 residues. The germline V gene encodes CDR1 SQVTM and CDR2 ANQGSEA. The CDR3 sequence: CSVVDHLGNTEAFF.

The V gene is TRBV6-2 or TRBV6-3, the J gene TRBJ1-1; the D gene TCRdb calls, TRBD1, cannot be checked with no DNA. CDR3 length: 12 amino acids. CDR1 and CDR2 (germline): MNHEY, SVGEGT. CDR3 sequence reads: CASRQGNVEAFF.

The chain combines TRBV19 with TRBJ2-3. The CDR3 covers 16 residues. Germline CDR1 is LNHDA and CDR2 is SQIVND (reference sequence). The chain's CDR3 is CASSVLGFRQADTQYF.

V and J are TRBV7-2 and TRBJ1-1; there is no DNA to check the TCRdb D call of TRBD1. Per the germline V gene, CDR1 is SGHTA and CDR2 is FQGNSA. There are 15 residues in the CDR3. CDR3: CASSLAPRRGAEAFF.

The chain combines TRBV19 with TRBJ2-7; TCRdb names TRBD2, which stays unverified in the absence of DNA. CDR1 LNHDA and CDR2 SQIVND come from the germline V gene (reference sequence). This CDR3 is 14 amino acids long. CDR3 loop: CASSILAGAYEQYF. Full variable domain (rest looked up from reference TRBV19 and TRBJ2-7): DGGITQSPKYLFRKEGQNVTLSCEQNLNHDAMYWYRQDPGQGLRLIYYSQIVNDFQKGDIAEGYSVSREKKESFPLTVTSAQKNPTAFYLCASSILAGAYEQYFGPGTRLTVT.

The V and J genes are TRBV20-1 and TRBJ2-7. Germline values: CDR1 DFQATT, CDR2 SNEGSKA (reference sequence). CDR3 length equals 11 residues. CDR3: CSALTGYEQYF.

The J gene is TRBJ2-7, the V gene TRBV7-9; TCRdb lists TRBD2, though no DNA is available to test this call. Germline-derived CDR1 and CDR2 are SEHNR and FQNEAQ (reference sequence). The CDR3 length is 13 residues. CDR3: CASSLVAGGEQYF.

This chain links TRBV6-2 or TRBV6-3 with TRBJ1-5; the D call of TRBD1 rests on TCRdb alone, since no DNA is present to check it. This CDR3 is built from 14 residues. CDR1 is MNHEY and CDR2 is SVGEGT in the germline V gene. The CDR3 region is CATRWAGAFQFQHF.

V is TRBV10-3 and J is TRBJ2-2; TCRdb's assignment of TRBD1 cannot be checked, as there is no DNA. Germline V CDR1 and CDR2: ENHRY, SYGVKD. There are 13 residues in the CDR3. CDR3 residues: CAITRGLTGELFF.

The chain couples TRBV6-5 to TRBJ2-1; TCRdb's D call of TRBD1 is untestable without DNA. This CDR3 has 12 residues. CDR1 is MNHEY, CDR2 SVGAGI, per germline. The CDR3: CATRQGPNEQFF.

The chain has TRBV28 and TRBJ2-5; there is no DNA to check the TCRdb D call of TRBD1. The CDR3 totals 15 residues. Germline assignment: CDR1 MDHEN and CDR2 SYDVKM. The CDR3: CASGGEPGDDWTQYF. The whole variable domain, filled in from reference TRBV28 and TRBJ2-5, reads DVKVTQSSRYLVKRTGEKVFLECVQDMDHENMFWYRQDPGLGLRLIYFSYDVKMKEKGDIPEGYSVSREKKERFSLILESASTNQTSMYLCASGGEPGDDWTQYFGPGTRLLVL.

The V and J genes are TRBV5-1 and TRBJ2-7. This CDR3 is built from 15 residues. Germline loops: CDR1 SGHRS, CDR2 YFSETQ. This chain's CDR3 is CASSLGRDPYYEQYF.

This rearrangement joins TRBV7-2 to TRBJ1-5. The CDR3 sequence is 15 residues long. CDR1 SGHTA and CDR2 FQGNSA come from the germline V gene. Here the CDR3 reads CASSLRAYSNQPQHF.

This chain links TRBV5-1 with TRBJ2-7; no DNA is available, so the TRBD1 call from TCRdb remains unchecked. In germline, CDR1 is SGHRS, CDR2 YFSETQ. The CDR3 has 13 residues. The CDR3 spells CASSSQQGDEQYF.

V and J are TRBV7-9 and TRBJ2-7; TCRdb indicates TRBD1, and absent DNA this call remains unverified. The length of the CDR3 is 15 residues. Germline values: CDR1 SEHNR, CDR2 FQNEAQ (reference sequence). This CDR3 reads CASSLGTGGDYEQYF. Complete variable domain (other parts from reference TRBV7-9 and TRBJ2-7): DTGVSQNPRHKITKRGQNVTFRCDPISEHNRLYWYRQTLGQGPEFLTYFQNEAQLEKSRLLSDRFSAERPKGSFSTLEIQRTEQGDSAMYLCASSLGTGGDYEQYFGPGTRLTVT.

This chain connects TRBV7-3 to TRBJ1-1. The V gene's germline CDR1 is SGHTA and CDR2 FQGTGA. The CDR3 is 17 amino acids. The CDR3 reads CASSLTVVGTGNTEAFF.

The rearrangement links TRBV4-3 to TRBJ1-2; the TCRdb call, TRBD1, lacks DNA for checking. The CDR3 has 14 amino acids. Per germline, CDR1 LGHNA and CDR2 YSLEER. The CDR3: CASSLWAQANGYTF.

The CDR3 is CASSGQAYEQYF. The rearrangement uses TRBV2 and TRBJ2-7; TCRdb selects TRBD1, and the lack of DNA leaves this call unchecked. The germline V gene encodes CDR1 SNHLY and CDR2 FYNNEI. This CDR3 region has 12 residues.

This chain joins TRBV9 and TRBJ2-1; the TRBD2 assignment by TCRdb is unverifiable without DNA. Per germline, CDR1 SGDLS and CDR2 YYNGEE. The CDR3 has 11 residues. The CDR3 sequence is CASSAGTRQFF.

The chain recombines TRBV12-3 or TRBV12-4 with TRBJ2-1; TCRdb gives TRBD2 as the D gene, but with no DNA this cannot be confirmed. The CDR3 extends over 15 amino acids. The CDR3: CASSPGTTSYNEQFF.

The chain employs TRBV5-5 and TRBJ1-2; absent DNA, TCRdb's TRBD1 call cannot be checked. This CDR3 spans 16 amino acids. Germline loops: CDR1 SGHKS, CDR2 YYEKEE (reference sequence). The CDR3 loop reads CASSPGQGVPNYGYTF. The full variable domain, completed using reference TRBV5-5 and TRBJ1-2, is DAGVTQSPTHLIKTRGQQVTLRCSPISGHKSVSWYQQVLGQGPQFIFQYYEKEERGRGNFPDRFSARQFPNYSSELNVNALLLGDSALYLCASSPGQGVPNYGYTFGSGTRLTVV.

The rearrangement joins TRBV7-9 to TRBJ2-1; the D call from TCRdb, TRBD2, cannot be confirmed without DNA. Germline CDR1 is SEHNR and CDR2 is FQNEAQ (reference sequence). The CDR3 runs to 12 residues. The CDR3 region is CASSPLANEQFF.

The chain couples TRBV27 to TRBJ2-7. Germline-derived CDR1 and CDR2 are MNHEY and SMNVEV (reference sequence). The CDR3 sequence is 14 residues long. CDR3 amino acids: CASSQGSDAYEQYF.

CDR3 in amino acids: CASSQDPAQGAPGTEAFF. The chain carries TRBV4-3 and TRBJ1-1; there is no DNA to check the TCRdb D call of TRBD1. The CDR3 runs to 18 residues. Germline CDR1 LGHNA, CDR2 YSLEER.

The chain couples TRBV29-1 to TRBJ2-3; TCRdb's D call, TRBD2, is unchecked because there is no DNA. The CDR3 is 17 amino acids. CDR1 is SQVTM, CDR2 ANQGSEA, per germline. The CDR3 sequence is CSVEDFSGRRSTDTQYF.

The chain uses TRBV11-2 and TRBJ2-7; as DNA is missing, the TRBD1 call by TCRdb cannot be tested. The length of the CDR3 is 14 residues. Per the germline V gene, CDR1 is SGHAT and CDR2 is FQNNGV. Here the CDR3 reads CASSLGRVTYEQYF.

V and J are TRBV5-5 and TRBJ1-1; the TCRdb call, TRBD1, lacks DNA for checking. Germline values: CDR1 SGHKS, CDR2 YYEKEE (reference sequence). This CDR3 spans 13 amino acids. CDR3 protein: CASSFGQGTEAFF. The variable domain in full, completed from reference TRBV5-5 and TRBJ1-1, reads DAGVTQSPTHLIKTRGQQVTLRCSPISGHKSVSWYQQVLGQGPQFIFQYYEKEERGRGNFPDRFSARQFPNYSSELNVNALLLGDSALYLCASSFGQGTEAFFGQGTRLTVV.